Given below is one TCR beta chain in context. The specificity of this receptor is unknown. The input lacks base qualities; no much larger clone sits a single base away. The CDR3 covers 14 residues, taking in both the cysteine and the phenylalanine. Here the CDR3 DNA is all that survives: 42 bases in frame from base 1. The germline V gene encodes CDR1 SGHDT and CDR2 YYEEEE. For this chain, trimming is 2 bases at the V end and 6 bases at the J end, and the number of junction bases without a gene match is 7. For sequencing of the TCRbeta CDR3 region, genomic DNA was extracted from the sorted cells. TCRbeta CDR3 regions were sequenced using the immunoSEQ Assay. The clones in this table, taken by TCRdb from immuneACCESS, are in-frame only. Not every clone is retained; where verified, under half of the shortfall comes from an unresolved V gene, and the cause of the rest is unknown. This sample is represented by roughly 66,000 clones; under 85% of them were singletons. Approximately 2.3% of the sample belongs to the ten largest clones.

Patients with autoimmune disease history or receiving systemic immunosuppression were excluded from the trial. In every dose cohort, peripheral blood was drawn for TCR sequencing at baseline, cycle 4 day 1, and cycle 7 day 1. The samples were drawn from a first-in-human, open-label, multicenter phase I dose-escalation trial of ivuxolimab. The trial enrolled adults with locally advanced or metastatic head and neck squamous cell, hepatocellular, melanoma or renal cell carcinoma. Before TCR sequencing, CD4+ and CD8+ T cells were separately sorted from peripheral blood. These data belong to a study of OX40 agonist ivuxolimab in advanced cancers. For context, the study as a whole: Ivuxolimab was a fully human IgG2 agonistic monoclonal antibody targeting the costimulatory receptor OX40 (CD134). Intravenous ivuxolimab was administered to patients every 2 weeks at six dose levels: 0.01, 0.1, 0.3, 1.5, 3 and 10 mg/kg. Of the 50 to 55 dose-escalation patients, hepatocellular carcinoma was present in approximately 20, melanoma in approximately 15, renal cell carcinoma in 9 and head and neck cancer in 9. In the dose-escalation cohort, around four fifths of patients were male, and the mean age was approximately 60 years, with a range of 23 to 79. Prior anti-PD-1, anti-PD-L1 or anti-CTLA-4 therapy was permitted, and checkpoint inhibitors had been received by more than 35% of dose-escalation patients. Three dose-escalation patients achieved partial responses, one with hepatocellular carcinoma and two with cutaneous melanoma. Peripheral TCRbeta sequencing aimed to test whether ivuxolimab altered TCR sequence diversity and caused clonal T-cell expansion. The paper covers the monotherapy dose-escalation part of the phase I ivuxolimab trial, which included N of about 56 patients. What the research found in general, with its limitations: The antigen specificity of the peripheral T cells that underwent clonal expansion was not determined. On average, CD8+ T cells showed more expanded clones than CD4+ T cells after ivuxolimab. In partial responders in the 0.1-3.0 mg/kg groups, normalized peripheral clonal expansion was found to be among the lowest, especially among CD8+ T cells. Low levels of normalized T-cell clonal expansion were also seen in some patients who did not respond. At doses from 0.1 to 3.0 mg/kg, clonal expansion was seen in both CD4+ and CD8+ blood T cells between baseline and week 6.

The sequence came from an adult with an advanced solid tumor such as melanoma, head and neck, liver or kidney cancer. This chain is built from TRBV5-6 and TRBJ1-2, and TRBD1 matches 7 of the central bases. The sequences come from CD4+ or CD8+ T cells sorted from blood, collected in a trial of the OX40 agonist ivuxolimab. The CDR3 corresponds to CASSFVRQGDGYTF. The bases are TGTGCCAGCAGCTTTGTGCGGCAGGGGGATGGCTACACCTTC. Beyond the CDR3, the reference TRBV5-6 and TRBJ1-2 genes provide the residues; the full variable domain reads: DAGVTQSPTHLIKTRGQQVTLRCSPKSGHDTVSWYQQALGQGPQFIFQYYEEEERQRGNFPDRFSGHQFPNYSSELNVNALLLGDSALYLCASSFVRQGDGYTFGSGTRLTVV.